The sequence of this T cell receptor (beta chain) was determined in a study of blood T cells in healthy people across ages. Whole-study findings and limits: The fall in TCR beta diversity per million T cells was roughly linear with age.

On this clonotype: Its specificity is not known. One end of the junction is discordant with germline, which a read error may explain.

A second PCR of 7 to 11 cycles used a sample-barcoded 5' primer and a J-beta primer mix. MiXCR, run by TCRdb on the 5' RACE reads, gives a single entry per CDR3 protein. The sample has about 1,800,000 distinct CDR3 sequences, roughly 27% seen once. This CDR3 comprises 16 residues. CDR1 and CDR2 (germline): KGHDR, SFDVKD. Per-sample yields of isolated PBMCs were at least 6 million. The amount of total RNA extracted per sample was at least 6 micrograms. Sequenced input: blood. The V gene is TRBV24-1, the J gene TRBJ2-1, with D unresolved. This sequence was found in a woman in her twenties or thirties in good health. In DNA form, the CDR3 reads TGTGCCACCAGTGGCCAGCCTCAGAGCTCCTACAGTGAGCAGTTCTTC. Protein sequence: CATSGQPQSSYSEQFF.